Following are 6 T cell receptor beta chains from one sample sequenced in a study of blood T cell repertoires in COVID-19. Only in-frame clones appear in the TCRdb table, and some are missing; sequencing was by immunoSEQ multiplex PCR. The sample carries more than 200,000 clones, 85% to 90% recorded once. Sequenced sample: PBMCs or T cells enriched from blood (not recorded which). These receptors came from a woman aged 30 to 39 who had recovered from COVID-19.

This chain links TRBV7-8 with TRBJ1-5, with D possibly being TRBD1 (6 bases). The CDR3 is 15 amino acids. Trimming took off 2 bases at V and 6 bases at J, with 14 bases between the two ends. Germline V gene lookup returns CDR1 SGHVS and CDR2 FQNEAQ. This CDR3 reads CASSLTQGNFQPQHF. CDR3 nucleotide sequence: TGTGCCAGCAGCTTAACACAGGGTAATTTTCAGCCCCAGCATTTT.

V and J are TRBV6-2 or TRBV6-3 and TRBJ2-7; D possibly corresponds to TRBD1 (5 bases). The V end was cut by 5 bases, the J end by 3 bases, with 8 bases between. The CDR3 contains 12 residues. The germline CDR1 and CDR2 sequences are MNHEY and SVGEGT. CDR3 sequence reads: CASSPRDYEQYF. CDR3 DNA sequence: TGTGCCAGCAGTCCCAGGGACTACGAGCAGTACTTC.

The chain has TRBV28 and TRBJ1-3, with 8 bases aligning to TRBD1. Trimming took 6 bases from V and 0 from J; bases not matched to a gene: 13. In germline, CDR1 is MDHEN, CDR2 SYDVKM. CDR3 length equals 18 residues. DNA of the CDR3: TGTGCCAGCAGACCGGGACAGGCCCTTCTTTACTCTGGAAACACCATATATTTT. Translating gives CASRPGQALLYSGNTIYF.

This chain uses TRBV29-1 with TRBJ1-1; maybe TRBD1 (6 bases). The CDR3 spans 12 residues. V lost 4 bases, J lost 6 bases, and 12 bases lay in between. CDR1 and CDR2 (germline): SQVTM, ANQGSEA. CDR3 residues: CSVGRGAPEAFF. CDR3 in DNA: TGCAGCGTTGGCCGGGGGGCCCCTGAAGCTTTCTTT. Combining the CDR3 with reference TRBV29-1 and TRBJ1-1 gives the whole variable domain SAVISQKPSRDICQRGTSLTIQCQVDSQVTMMFWYRQQPGQSLTLIATANQGSEATYESGFVIDKFPISRPNLTFSTLTVSNMSPEDSSIYLCSVGRGAPEAFFGQGTRLTVV.

V is TRBV3-1 (or the pseudogene TRBV3-2) and J is TRBJ2-5, with D unresolved. This CDR3 has 15 residues. Germline V gives CDR1 LGHDT, CDR2 YNNKEL (reference sequence). Trimming stripped 1 base from V and 3 bases from J, with 12 bases between. The CDR3 is CASSQVGGSKETQYF. Written as DNA, the CDR3 is TGTGCCAGCAGCCAAGTAGGCGGTTCCAAAGAGACCCAGTACTTC.

CDR3 nucleotide sequence: TGTGCCAGCAGCCAAGAGGGGGGCACTGAAGCTTTCTTT. This codes for CASSQEGGTEAFF. V is TRBV3-1 (or the pseudogene TRBV3-2) and J is TRBJ1-1; tentative D call: TRBD1 (5 bases). V lost 0 bases to trimming and J lost 4 bases, with 6 bases between them. CDR1 LGHDT and CDR2 YNNKEL come from the germline V gene (reference sequence). The CDR3 is 13 amino acids.